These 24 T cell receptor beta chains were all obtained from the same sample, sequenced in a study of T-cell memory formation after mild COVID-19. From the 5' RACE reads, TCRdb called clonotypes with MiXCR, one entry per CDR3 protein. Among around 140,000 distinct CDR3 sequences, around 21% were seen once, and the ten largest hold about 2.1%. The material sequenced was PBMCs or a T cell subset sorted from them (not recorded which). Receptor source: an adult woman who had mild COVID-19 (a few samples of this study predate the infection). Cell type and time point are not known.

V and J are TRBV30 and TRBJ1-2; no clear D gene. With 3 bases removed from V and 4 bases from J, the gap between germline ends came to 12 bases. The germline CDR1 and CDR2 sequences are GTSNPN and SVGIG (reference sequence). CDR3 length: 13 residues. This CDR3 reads CAWSRRTVYGYTF. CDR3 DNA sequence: TGTGCCTGGAGCCGCCGGACGGTCTATGGCTACACCTTC.

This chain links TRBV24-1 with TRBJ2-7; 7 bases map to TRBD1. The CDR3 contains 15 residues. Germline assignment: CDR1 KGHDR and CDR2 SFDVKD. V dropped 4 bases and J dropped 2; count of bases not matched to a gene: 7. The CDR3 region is CATSDSGTAAYEQYF. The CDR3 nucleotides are TGTGCCACCAGTGACTCCGGGACAGCAGCCTACGAGCAGTACTTC.

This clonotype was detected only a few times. The chain's CDR3 is CASSRTGLAEGETQYF. The CDR3 bases are TGTGCCAGTAGTAGAACGGGACTAGCGGAGGGGGAGACCCAGTACTTC. V and J are TRBV19 and TRBJ2-5; 11 bases align to TRBD2. In germline, CDR1 is LNHDA, CDR2 SQIVND (reference sequence). This CDR3 region has 16 residues. V trimming: 4 bases; J trimming: 5 bases; junction bases outside the gene matches: 9.

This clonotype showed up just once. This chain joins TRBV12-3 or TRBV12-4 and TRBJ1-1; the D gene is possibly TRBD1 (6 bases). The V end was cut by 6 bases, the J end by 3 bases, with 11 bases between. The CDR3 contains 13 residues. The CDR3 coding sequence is TGTGCCAGCAGGGTTACAGGGTACACTGAAGCTTTCTTT. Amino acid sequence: CASRVTGYTEAFF.

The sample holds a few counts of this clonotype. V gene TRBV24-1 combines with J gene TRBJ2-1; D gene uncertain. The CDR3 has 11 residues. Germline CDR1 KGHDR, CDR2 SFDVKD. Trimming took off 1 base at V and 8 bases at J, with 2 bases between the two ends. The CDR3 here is CATSDFDEQFF. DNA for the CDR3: TGTGCCACCAGTGATTTTGATGAGCAGTTCTTC.

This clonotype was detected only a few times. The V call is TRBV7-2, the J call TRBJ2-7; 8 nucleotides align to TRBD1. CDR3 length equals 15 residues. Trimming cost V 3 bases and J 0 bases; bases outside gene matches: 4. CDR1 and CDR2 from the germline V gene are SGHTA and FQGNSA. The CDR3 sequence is CASSFTGQVSYEQYF. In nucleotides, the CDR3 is TGTGCCAGCAGCTTCACGGGACAGGTCTCCTACGAGCAGTACTTC.

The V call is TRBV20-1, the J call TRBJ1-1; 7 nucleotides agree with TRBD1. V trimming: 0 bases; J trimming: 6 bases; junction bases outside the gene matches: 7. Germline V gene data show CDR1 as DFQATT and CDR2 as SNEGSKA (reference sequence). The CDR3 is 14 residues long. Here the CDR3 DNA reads TGCAGTGCTAGAGATGAGACAGGGTTTTCTGAAGCTTTCTTT. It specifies CSARDETGFSEAFF.

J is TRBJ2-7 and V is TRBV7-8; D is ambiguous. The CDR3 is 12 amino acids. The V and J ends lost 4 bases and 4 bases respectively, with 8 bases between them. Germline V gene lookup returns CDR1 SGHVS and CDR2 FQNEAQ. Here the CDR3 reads CASSSGVYEQYF. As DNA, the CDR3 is TGTGCCAGCAGCTCAGGAGTGTACGAGCAGTACTTC.

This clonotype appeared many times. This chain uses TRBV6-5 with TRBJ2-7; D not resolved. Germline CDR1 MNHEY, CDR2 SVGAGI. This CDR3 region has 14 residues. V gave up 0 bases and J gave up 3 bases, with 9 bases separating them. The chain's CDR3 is CASSYSFGLYEQYF. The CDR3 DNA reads TGTGCCAGCAGTTACTCATTCGGGCTCTACGAGCAGTACTTC.

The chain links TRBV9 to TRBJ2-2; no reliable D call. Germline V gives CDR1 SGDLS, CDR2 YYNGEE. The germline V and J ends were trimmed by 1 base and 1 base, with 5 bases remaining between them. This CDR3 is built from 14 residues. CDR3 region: CASSVSGNTGELFF. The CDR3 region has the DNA TGTGCCAGCAGCGTATCCGGGAACACCGGGGAGCTGTTTTTT.

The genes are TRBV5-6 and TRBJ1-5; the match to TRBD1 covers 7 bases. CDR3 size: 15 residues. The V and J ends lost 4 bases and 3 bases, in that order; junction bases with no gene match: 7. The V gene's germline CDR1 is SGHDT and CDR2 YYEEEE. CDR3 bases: TGTGCCAGCAGCACGGGACAGCTATCCAATCAGCCCCAGCATTTT. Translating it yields CASSTGQLSNQPQHF.

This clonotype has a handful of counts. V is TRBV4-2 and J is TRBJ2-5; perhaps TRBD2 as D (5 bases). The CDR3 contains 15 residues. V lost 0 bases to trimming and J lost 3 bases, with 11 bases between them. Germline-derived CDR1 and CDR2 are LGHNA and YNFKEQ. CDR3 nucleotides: TGTGCCAGCAGCCAAGATCGGCGAGGGAAAGAGACCCAGTACTTC. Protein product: CASSQDRRGKETQYF.

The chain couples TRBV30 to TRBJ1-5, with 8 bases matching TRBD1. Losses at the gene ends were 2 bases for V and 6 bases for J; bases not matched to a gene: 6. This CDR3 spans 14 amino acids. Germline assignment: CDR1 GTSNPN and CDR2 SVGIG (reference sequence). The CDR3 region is CAWSPSTGAQPQHF. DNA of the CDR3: TGTGCCTGGAGTCCATCGACAGGGGCTCAGCCCCAGCATTTT. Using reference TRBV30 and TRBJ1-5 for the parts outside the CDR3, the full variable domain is SQTIHQWPATLVQPVGSPLSLECTVEGTSNPNLYWYRQAAGRGLQLLFYSVGIGQISSEVPQNLSASRPQDRQFILSSKKLLLSDSGFYLCAWSPSTGAQPQHFGDGTRLSIL.

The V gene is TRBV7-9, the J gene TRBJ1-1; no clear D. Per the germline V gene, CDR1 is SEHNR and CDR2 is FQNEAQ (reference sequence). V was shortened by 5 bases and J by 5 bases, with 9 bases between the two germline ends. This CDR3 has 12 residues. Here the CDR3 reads CASSPLGTEAFF. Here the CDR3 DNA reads TGTGCCAGCAGCCCATTAGGGACTGAAGCTTTCTTT. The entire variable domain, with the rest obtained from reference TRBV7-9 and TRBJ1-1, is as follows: DTGVSQNPRHKITKRGQNVTFRCDPISEHNRLYWYRQTLGQGPEFLTYFQNEAQLEKSRLLSDRFSAERPKGSFSTLEIQRTEQGDSAMYLCASSPLGTEAFFGQGTRLTVV.

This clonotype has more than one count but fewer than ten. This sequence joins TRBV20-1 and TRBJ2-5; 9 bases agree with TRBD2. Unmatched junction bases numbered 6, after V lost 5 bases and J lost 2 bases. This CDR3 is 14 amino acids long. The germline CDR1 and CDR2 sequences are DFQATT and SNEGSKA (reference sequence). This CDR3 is CSAGAGGQQETQYF. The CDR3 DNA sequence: TGCAGTGCTGGGGCGGGAGGGCAACAAGAGACCCAGTACTTC.

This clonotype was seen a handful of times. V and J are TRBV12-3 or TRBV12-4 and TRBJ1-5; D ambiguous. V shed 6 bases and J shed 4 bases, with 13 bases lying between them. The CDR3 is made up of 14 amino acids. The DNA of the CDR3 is TGTGCCAGCAGCCCTGCCCCAGGAAATCAGCCCCAGCATTTT. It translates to CASSPAPGNQPQHF.

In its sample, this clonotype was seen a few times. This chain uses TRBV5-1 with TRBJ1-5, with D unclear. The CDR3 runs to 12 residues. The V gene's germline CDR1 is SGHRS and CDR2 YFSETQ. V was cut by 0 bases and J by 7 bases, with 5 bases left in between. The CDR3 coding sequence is TGCGCCAGCAGCTTGGCCGGGCAGCCCCAGCATTTT. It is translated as CASSLAGQPQHF.

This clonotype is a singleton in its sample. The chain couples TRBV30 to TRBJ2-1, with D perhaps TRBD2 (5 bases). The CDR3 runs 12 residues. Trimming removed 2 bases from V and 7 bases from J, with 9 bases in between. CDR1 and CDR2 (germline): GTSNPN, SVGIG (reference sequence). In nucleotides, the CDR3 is TGTGCCTGGAGTAACCCGGGGAATGAGCAGTTCTTC. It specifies CAWSNPGNEQFF.

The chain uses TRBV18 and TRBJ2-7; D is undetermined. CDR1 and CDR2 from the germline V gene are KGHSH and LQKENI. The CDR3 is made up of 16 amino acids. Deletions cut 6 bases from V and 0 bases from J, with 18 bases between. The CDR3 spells CASSRTPDLNSYEQYF. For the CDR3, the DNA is TGTGCCAGCTCGAGAACCCCTGACTTGAACTCCTACGAGCAGTACTTC.

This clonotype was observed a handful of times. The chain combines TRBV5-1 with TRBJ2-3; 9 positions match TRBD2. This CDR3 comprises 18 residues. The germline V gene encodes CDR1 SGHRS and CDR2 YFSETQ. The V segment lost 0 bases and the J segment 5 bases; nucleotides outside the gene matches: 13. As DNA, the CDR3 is TGCGCCAGCAGCTTGGGAGGGGGACTAGCAGCAGTTGGAGATACGCAGTATTTT. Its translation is CASSLGGGLAAVGDTQYF.

The CDR3 here is CASSIGAREDTQYF. The CDR3 nucleotides read TGTGCCAGCAGTATCGGGGCGCGCGAAGATACGCAGTATTTT. This chain links TRBV7-9 with TRBJ2-3; possibly TRBD1 or TRBD2 for D (5 bases each). V gave up 6 bases and J gave up 5 bases, with 15 bases separating them. The CDR3 extends over 14 amino acids. The V gene's germline CDR1 is SEHNR and CDR2 FQNEAQ (reference sequence).

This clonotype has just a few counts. The CDR3 coding sequence is TGCGCCAGCAGCCCACGGGGGTCAGAGACCCAGTACTTC. It encodes CASSPRGSETQYF. The chain couples TRBV5-1 to TRBJ2-5; D perhaps matches TRBD2 (6 bases). V dropped 4 bases and J dropped 4 bases, with 11 bases sitting between them. The CDR3 runs 13 residues. Germline V gene sequence: CDR1 SGHRS, CDR2 YFSETQ.

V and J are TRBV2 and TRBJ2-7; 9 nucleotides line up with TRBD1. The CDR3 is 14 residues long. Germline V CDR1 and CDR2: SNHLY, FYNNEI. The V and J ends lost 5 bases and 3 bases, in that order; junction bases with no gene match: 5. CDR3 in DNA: TGTGCCAGCAGTACGGACAGGGGCGGCTACGAGCAGTACTTC. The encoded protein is CASSTDRGGYEQYF. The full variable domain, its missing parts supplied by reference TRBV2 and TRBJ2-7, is EPEVTQTPSHQVTQMGQEVILRCVPISNHLYFYWYRQILGQKVEFLVSFYNNEISEKSEIFDDQFSVERPDGSNFTLKIRSTKLEDSAMYFCASSTDRGGYEQYFGPGTRLTVT.

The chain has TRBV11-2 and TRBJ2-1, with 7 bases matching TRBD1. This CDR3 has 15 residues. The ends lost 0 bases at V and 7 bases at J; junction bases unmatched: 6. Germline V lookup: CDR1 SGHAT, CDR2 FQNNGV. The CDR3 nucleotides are TGTGCCAGCAGCTTAGAAGGGGGCGCGGTAAATGAGCAGTTCTTC. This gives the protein CASSLEGGAVNEQFF.